This T cell receptor (beta chain) stems from a study of T cell changes during pregnancy in multiple sclerosis. Germline V gene lookup returns CDR1 MNHNS and CDR2 SASEGT. V shed 5 bases and J shed 2 bases, with 11 bases lying between them. The CDR3 runs to 14 residues. Assay: immunoSEQ multiplex PCR; the TCRdb copy retains only in-frame clones and omits some. The table has 40,000 to 50,000 clones, about 85% seen once; the top ten hold approximately 0.64%. Sequences were derived from CD4+ T cells from peripheral blood mononuclear cells, sampled before pregnancy. The rearrangement joins TRBV6-1 to TRBJ2-3; a weak D match, TRBD1 (6 bases). This receptor was identified in a female donor with multiple sclerosis, enrolled in a pregnancy study. The DNA for the CDR3 is TGTGCCAGCAGTTCTCAGGGGAACACAGATACGCAGTATTTT. Protein: CASSSQGNTDTQYF.